The T cell receptor (beta chain) described here comes from a study of CD8+CD57+ T cells in acquired aplastic anemia. Study-wide context: Yields of DNA that came from sorted CD4+ and CD8+ cells averaged roughly 3.2 ug.

Genomic DNA templated the TCR beta VDJ and CDR3 profiling. TCRdb fed the reads into MiXCR, producing one record per CDR3 protein. The profile shows approximately 98,000 distinct CDR3 sequences, around 49% of them singletons. Study observations and caveats: Patients had twenty-nine CD8+ CDR3 sequences in common with controls (the shared set). The CD8+ Simpson's diversity of patients and controls was not significantly different.

V was shortened by 0 bases and J by 5 bases, with 17 bases between the two germline ends. This CDR3 is built from 16 residues. Germline loops: CDR1 ENHRY, CDR2 SYGVKD. In its sample, this clonotype was seen many times. Its specificity is not known. The specimen was sorted CD4+, CD8+, or CD8+CD57+ T cells (not recorded which) from PBMCs. The V call is TRBV10-3, the J call TRBJ2-7; D unresolved. The clonotype comes from a human donor in good health, serving as a control. The CDR3 sequence is CAISESGDSMLHEQYF. The CDR3 DNA is TGTGCCATCAGTGAGTCAGGTGACTCCATGCTCCACGAGCAGTACTTC.